These 6 T cell receptor beta chains were all obtained from the same sample, sequenced in a study of long-term antiretroviral therapy in people with HIV. Survey level was the resolution at which the v3.0 immunoSEQ assay ran. The table came from immunoSEQ multiplex PCR; TCRdb's copy has only in-frame clones and leaves some out. The table records about 24,000 clones, 80% to 90% of them present only once. The input for sequencing was unsorted PBMCs, taken 1.8 years before starting antiretroviral therapy. These receptors were collected from a man over 45 with HIV.

The rearrangement uses TRBV27 and TRBJ1-1; D ambiguous. This CDR3 contains 13 residues. The ends were cut back, 3 bases at V and 1 base at J, with 6 bases in the middle. Germline CDR1 MNHEY, CDR2 SMNVEV (reference sequence). The CDR3: CASSFGGNTEAFF. In DNA, the CDR3 is TGTGCCAGCAGTTTTGGCGGGAACACTGAAGCTTTCTTT.

The J gene is TRBJ1-3, the V gene TRBV28, with no clear D. In germline, CDR1 is MDHEN, CDR2 SYDVKM. The V gene lost 7 bases and the J gene lost 2 bases, with 24 bases spanning the gap. The CDR3 runs to 18 residues. Here the CDR3 reads CASTNPGRVEGPGNTIYF. Here the CDR3 DNA reads TGTGCCAGCACCAATCCGGGGAGGGTAGAAGGACCTGGAAACACCATATATTTT.

The chain couples TRBV9 to TRBJ2-5; TRBD2 matches 7 bases. CDR3 length equals 16 residues. CDR1 and CDR2 (germline): SGDLS, YYNGEE. After removal of 4 bases from V and 5 bases from J, the junction contained 14 bases not matched to a gene. The DNA for the CDR3 is TGTGCCAGCAGCAAAATAAGAGCGGGATTTGAGGAGACCCAGTACTTC. It specifies CASSKIRAGFEETQYF.

V usage is TRBV19 and J usage is TRBJ2-3; the D gene is possibly TRBD2 (6 bases). The CDR3 covers 15 residues. Germline loops: CDR1 LNHDA, CDR2 SQIVND (reference sequence). Trimming left V 6 bases short and J 0 bases short, with 13 bases between. The CDR3 sequence is CASRTRGSSTDTQYF. The CDR3, as DNA: TGTGCCAGTAGGACTAGAGGGTCAAGCACAGATACGCAGTATTTT.

The chain recombines TRBV7-2 with TRBJ1-4, with unresolved D. Trimming shortened V by 1 base and J by 7 bases, and 4 bases separated the two germline ends. The CDR3 is 12 residues long. From germline, CDR1 is SGHTA and CDR2 FQGNSA. The CDR3 here is CASSLDSEKLFF. The CDR3 DNA follows: TGTGCCAGCAGCTTAGATAGTGAAAAACTGTTTTTT.

The rearrangement links TRBV7-8 to TRBJ2-7, with 8 nucleotides matching TRBD1. Germline CDR1 and CDR2: SGHVS and FQNEAQ. This CDR3 is 15 amino acids long. J lost 0 bases, V lost 5 bases, and 6 bases had no gene match. CDR3 coding DNA: TGTGCCAGCAGCATCGGACAGGGACCCTCCTACGAGCAGTACTTC. Encoded protein: CASSIGQGPSYEQYF.